This TCR beta chain is from a study of blood T cell repertoires in COVID-19. The germline CDR1 and CDR2 sequences are LGHDT and YNNKEL (reference sequence). The V end lost 4 bases, the J end lost 1 base, and 7 bases lay between the germline ends. The CDR3 loop spans 13 amino acids. The assay was immunoSEQ multiplex PCR, and TCRdb's table has in-frame clones only and misses some. This sample carries roughly 100,000 clones, around 87% of them seen once, and the ten largest clones take 5.2%. The rearrangement uses TRBV3-1 (or the pseudogene TRBV3-2) and TRBJ1-1; no clear D gene. The TCR originated in a woman between 45 and 65 years old with COVID-19, enrolled during active disease. The specimen sequenced was peripheral blood. CDR3 amino acids: CASSPRENTEAFF. The CDR3 DNA follows: TGTGCCAGCAGCCCCCGGGAGAACACTGAAGCTTTCTTT.